This TCR beta chain was obtained from a study of T cell responses to AZD1222 COVID-19 vaccine (dated by TCRdb to the early 2020s). Background for the entire study: AZD1222 recipients with second doses at about 4 weeks or about 12 weeks were pooled, because spike-specific TCR depth and breadth did not differ between schedules. TCR sequencing was performed for 230 to 250 trial participants, of whom approximately 200 were given two doses of AZD1222 and around 25 were given two doses of MenACWY control vaccine. Trial participants were enrolled into age subgroups of 18-55, 56-69 and 70-plus years, which contained approximately 150, 28 and 58 TCR-sequenced participants, respectively.

The label giving this sample's time point can be read as: baseline before first vaccination. Vaccinee samples came from UK trials COV001 and COV002, including a single-blind randomized controlled phase 2/3 trial of AZD1222 (ChAdOx1 nCoV-19) in healthy adults. For TCRbeta chain sequencing, PBMC samples from trial participants were taken at day 0 and at day 28 after the second dose. On this clone: The specificity of this receptor is unknown. No base qualities exist here, and no much larger clone lies one base off it.

The CDR1 and CDR2 encoded by the germline V gene (reference sequence) are SGHNT and YYREEE. The junction carries 11 bases between V and J, which are trimmed by 0 bases and 3 bases respectively. The CDR3 holds 15 amino acids from the cysteine to the phenylalanine. Only CDR3 DNA remains: 45 bases, in frame from the first base. The CDR3 regions of human TCRbeta chains were subjected to immunosequencing. For the original study's pipeline: TCRs in the repertoires were compared against a reference library of SARS-CoV-2-specific TCRs that had been generated with the MIRA antigen-specificity platform. Breadth meant the fraction of unique TCRs that were SARS-CoV-2-associated, whereas depth meant the fraction of total T cells that were SARS-CoV-2-associated. Using the MIRA data, each spike-specific TCR was assigned both to the spike region to which the TCR was reactive and to a CD4 or CD8 class. Log10-transformed breadth and depth values were compared by one-way ANOVA with Sidak's multiple comparisons tests. TCRdb provides this immuneACCESS table in a form limited to in-frame rearrangements. Some clones are lacking; in checked studies, under half of them reflect an unresolved V gene, and why the rest are absent is not known. D and trimming come from the DNA, and the V and J calls and clone size come from that table. Recorded for this sample are 120,000 or so clones; approximately 84% of them occurred a single time. 7.7% of the sample comes from the top ten.

On the study overall, not on this receptor specifically: Most participants were white British and females outnumbered males, and the authors suggested that clonal diversity may have been underestimated. The vaccine-associated CD4 TCRs covered the entire spike protein, and the dominant responses fell in regions 160-218 and 743-854. After two AZD1222 doses, both the breadth and the depth of spike-specific TCRs were significantly higher than at day 0 and than in MenACWY recipients. Because no day 14 peak-response samples were available, repertoires were characterized only after the peak T cell response. Epitopes outside the regions mutated in the B.1.351 and B.1.1.7 variants were reportedly recognized by nearly half of the unique spike-specific TCRs. The 56-69-year group was small, and its depth increase did not reach significance, likely because of low power. Conclusions about previously exposed vaccinees are limited, since just six or seven AZD1222 recipients were seropositive for SARS-CoV-2 at baseline.

The sample here was peripheral blood, taken on day 0 of AZD1222 vaccination. This receptor was obtained from an adult in good health. The V gene is TRBV5-4 and the J gene is TRBJ2-3; D gene: possibly TRBD2, on 6 matching bases. The sequenced DNA is TGTGCCAGCAGCTTGGACGCCGGGAGTACAGATACGCAGTATTTT. Translation gives CASSLDAGSTDTQYF. This CDR3, with the reference TRBV5-4 and TRBJ2-3 proteins standing in past its ends, gives the full variable domain ETGVTQSPTHLIKTRGQQVTLRCSSQSGHNTVSWYQQALGQGPQFIFQYYREEENGRGNFPPRFSGLQFPNYSSELNVNALELDDSALYLCASSLDAGSTDTQYFGPGTRLTVL.